These 23 T cell receptor beta chains share one sample of origin, sequenced in a study of T cell changes during pregnancy in multiple sclerosis. The table came from immunoSEQ multiplex PCR; TCRdb's copy has only in-frame clones and leaves some out. The repertoire holds about 40,000 clones, approximately 93% seen once, with about 8.3% in the top ten. The sample in question was CD8+ T cells from peripheral blood mononuclear cells, obtained in the third trimester of pregnancy. These receptors all come from a female donor with multiple sclerosis, enrolled in a pregnancy study.

This chain uses TRBV6-6 with TRBJ1-2; D possibly corresponds to TRBD1 (5 bases). Germline V CDR1 and CDR2: MNHNY, SVGAGI (reference sequence). CDR3 length: 13 residues. Trimming pared 8 bases from V and 1 base from J, leaving 11 bases between. CDR3 DNA sequence: TGTGCCAGCGGCTTCGACAGTAACTATGGCTACACCTTC. Translation gives CASGFDSNYGYTF.

The V and J genes are TRBV9 and TRBJ2-5; 9 bases agree with TRBD2. V shed 2 bases and J 0 bases; nucleotides not matched to a gene: 8. The CDR3 runs 17 residues. Germline V gene lookup returns CDR1 SGDLS and CDR2 YYNGEE. Here the CDR3 reads CASSVPRGGGDQETQYF. In DNA form, the CDR3 reads TGTGCCAGCAGCGTCCCGAGGGGCGGGGGGGACCAAGAGACCCAGTACTTC.

CDR3 protein: CASSLAANPYNEQFF. Written as DNA, the CDR3 is TGTGCCAGCAGCTTAGCGGCCAATCCGTACAATGAGCAGTTCTTC. The chain carries TRBV7-6 and TRBJ2-1; D is undetermined. In germline, CDR1 is SGHVS, CDR2 FNYEAQ. This CDR3 is built from 15 residues. V lost 0 bases and J lost 4, with 10 bases in between.

This clone showed up just once. V is TRBV6-6 and J is TRBJ1-2, with no clear D. This CDR3 has 14 amino acids. Trimming shortened V by 0 bases and J by 8 bases, and 13 bases separated the two germline ends. In germline, CDR1 is MNHNY, CDR2 SVGAGI (reference sequence). The CDR3 spells CASSYSEGTLGYTF. The CDR3 DNA is TGTGCCAGCAGTTACTCGGAGGGAACGTTAGGCTACACCTTC.

The V call is TRBV29-1, the J call TRBJ1-4; D call uncertain. Germline V lookup: CDR1 SQVTM, CDR2 ANQGSEA. The CDR3 extends over 12 amino acids. Trimming left V 4 bases short and J 8 bases short, with 11 bases between. CDR3 in DNA: TGCAGCGTTGGAGGTAAAGACGAAAAACTGTTTTTT. It codes for CSVGGKDEKLFF.

This rearrangement joins TRBV5-1 to TRBJ2-1, with 7 bases identical to TRBD2. V was pared by 0 bases and J by 4 bases, with 7 bases of the junction left unmatched. The germline gives CDR1 SGHRS, CDR2 YFSETQ. This CDR3 is 16 amino acids long. The DNA of the CDR3 is TGCGCCAGCAGCTTGGACCCTAGCGGAGATTACAATGAGCAGTTCTTC. Its translation is CASSLDPSGDYNEQFF.

The rearrangement uses TRBV5-8 and TRBJ2-1; D is uncertain. The length of the CDR3 is 13 residues. V gave up 0 bases and J gave up 5 bases, with 6 bases separating them. Germline assignment: CDR1 SGHTS and CDR2 YDEGEE. CDR3 coding DNA: TGTGCCAGCAGCTTGGACAGTAACAATGAGCAGTTCTTC. Amino acids: CASSLDSNNEQFF.

CDR3: CASSPRDRGRETQYF. CDR3 bases: TGTGCCAGTAGCCCAAGAGACAGGGGAAGAGAGACCCAGTACTTC. This chain joins TRBV19 and TRBJ2-5; 8 bases are a match to TRBD1. From germline, CDR1 is LNHDA and CDR2 SQIVND (reference sequence). This CDR3 region has 15 residues. V was pared by 6 bases and J by 4 bases, with 10 bases of the junction left unmatched.

CDR3 DNA sequence: TGTGCCAGCAGTTTAGGGGGACAAGAACAGCCCCAGCATTTT. As protein: CASSLGGQEQPQHF. V is TRBV6-6 and J is TRBJ1-5, with D possibly TRBD1 on 6 matching bases. Germline-derived CDR1 and CDR2 are MNHNY and SVGAGI (reference sequence). V was shortened by 4 bases and J by 7 bases, with 14 bases between the two germline ends. CDR3 length: 14 residues.

This chain joins TRBV9 and TRBJ2-7; 10 bases map to TRBD1. J gave up 5 bases and V 0 bases, and 2 bases lay outside the gene matches. Germline V CDR1 and CDR2: SGDLS, YYNGEE. The CDR3 loop spans 14 amino acids. Written as DNA, the CDR3 is TGTGCCAGCAGCGTAGGGGACAGGGGCGACGAGCAGTACTTC. It yields the protein CASSVGDRGDEQYF.

The rearrangement links TRBV4-2 to TRBJ2-3; a possible D gene is TRBD2 (5 bases). Germline V gives CDR1 LGHNA, CDR2 YNFKEQ. V was trimmed by 0 bases and J by 1 base, leaving 14 bases between them. CDR3 size: 17 residues. The DNA for the CDR3 is TGTGCCAGCAGCCAAGAGGAGGCTATCTGGCGCACAGATACGCAGTATTTT. Its translation: CASSQEEAIWRTDTQYF.

This chain connects TRBV10-3 to TRBJ1-1, with unresolved D. Per germline, CDR1 ENHRY and CDR2 SYGVKD. The V end was cut by 1 base, the J end by 1 base, with 7 bases between. The CDR3 covers 14 residues. The DNA of the CDR3 is TGTGCCATCAGTGAGTACCCAGGGAACACTGAAGCTTTCTTT. Amino acids: CAISEYPGNTEAFF.

The gene calls are TRBV7-9 and TRBJ1-2; D remains ambiguous. CDR3 length: 15 residues. Germline V gives CDR1 SEHNR, CDR2 FQNEAQ (reference sequence). V lost 5 bases and J 3 bases, leaving 16 bases between the germline ends. The CDR3 coding sequence is TGTGCCAGCAGCCATTCCCGGGGTGGGTACTATGGCTACACCTTC. Translation gives CASSHSRGGYYGYTF. The whole variable domain, remainder taken from reference TRBV7-9 and TRBJ1-2, is DTGVSQNPRHKITKRGQNVTFRCDPISEHNRLYWYRQTLGQGPEFLTYFQNEAQLEKSRLLSDRFSAERPKGSFSTLEIQRTEQGDSAMYLCASSHSRGGYYGYTFGSGTRLTVV.

The chain carries TRBV5-1 and TRBJ2-7; TRBD2 is a possible D gene (5 bases). Germline CDR1 SGHRS, CDR2 YFSETQ. The CDR3 sequence is 14 residues long. Trimming removed 4 bases from V and 6 bases from J, with 17 bases in between. The CDR3 DNA reads TGCGCCAGCAGCGGCGGAGGTGCAGGCTCCGAGCAGTACTTC. This codes for CASSGGGAGSEQYF.

The chain links TRBV5-4 to TRBJ1-2, with D maybe TRBD1 (5 bases). The CDR3 spans 15 residues. Trimming shortened V by 2 bases and J by 2 bases, and 13 bases separated the two germline ends. The germline V gene has CDR1 SGHNT and CDR2 YYREEE (reference sequence). CDR3 sequence: CASSFDSVSNYGYTF. The CDR3 coding sequence is TGTGCCAGCAGCTTCGACAGTGTTTCCAACTATGGCTACACCTTC. Looking up the rest from reference TRBV5-4 and TRBJ1-2 gives the full variable domain: ETGVTQSPTHLIKTRGQQVTLRCSSQSGHNTVSWYQQALGQGPQFIFQYYREEENGRGNFPPRFSGLQFPNYSSELNVNALELDDSALYLCASSFDSVSNYGYTFGSGTRLTVV.

The chain uses TRBV5-1 and TRBJ1-4; 11 bases line up with TRBD1. CDR3 length: 14 amino acids. Trimming cost V 4 bases and J 7 bases; bases outside gene matches: 3. Germline CDR1 reads SGHRS; CDR2 reads YFSETQ. The CDR3 nucleotides read TGCGCCAGCAGCGGGACAGGGGGACTTGAAAAACTGTTTTTT. It specifies CASSGTGGLEKLFF.

The CDR3 spells CTSSQTRGAGARNYGYTF. CDR3 sequence (DNA): TGCACCAGCAGCCAAACCAGGGGCGCCGGCGCCAGAAACTATGGCTACACCTTC. This rearrangement joins TRBV1 to TRBJ1-2; the table gives TRBD1 as D, unverified against the DNA. TRBV1 is termed a pseudogene. This CDR3 contains 18 residues.

The rearrangement uses TRBV5-4 and TRBJ1-2; 8 bases map to TRBD1. The CDR3 length is 14 residues. J lost 5 bases, V lost 4 bases, and 7 bases had no gene match. In germline, CDR1 is SGHNT, CDR2 YYREEE (reference sequence). The CDR3 spells CASSATGDWYGYTF. The CDR3 DNA reads TGTGCCAGCAGCGCGACAGGGGATTGGTATGGCTACACCTTC.

The chain carries TRBV5-8 and TRBJ2-7; the match to TRBD2 covers 8 bases. The germline gives CDR1 SGHTS, CDR2 YDEGEE. Unmatched junction bases numbered 9, after V lost 3 bases and J lost 1 base. This CDR3 has 16 residues. CDR3 sequence reads: CASSSHSGADSYEQYF. CDR3 in DNA: TGTGCCAGCAGCTCTCATAGCGGGGCTGATTCCTACGAGCAGTACTTC.

V usage is TRBV19 and J usage is TRBJ2-5, with 8 bases identical to TRBD2. Trimming took 1 base from V and 2 from J; bases not matched to a gene: 9. This CDR3 has 17 residues. From germline, CDR1 is LNHDA and CDR2 SQIVND (reference sequence). Written as DNA, the CDR3 is TGTGCCAGTAGTATAGCGTTCGGACTAGCTGAACAAGAGACCCAGTACTTC. This sequence encodes CASSIAFGLAEQETQYF.

The table lists this clone with a count of one. The chain links TRBV11-1 to TRBJ1-4; TRBD1 matches at 10 bases. CDR1 SGHAT and CDR2 FQDESV come from the germline V gene (reference sequence). The CDR3 contains 15 residues. Germline trimming cut 5 bases from V and 6 bases from J; bases unmatched to any gene: 6. CDR3 in amino acids: CASSDGQGEDEKLFF. CDR3 in DNA: TGTGCCAGCAGCGATGGACAGGGGGAGGATGAAAAACTGTTTTTT.

The chain joins TRBV27 to TRBJ2-2; the match to TRBD2 covers 12 bases. In germline, CDR1 is MNHEY, CDR2 SMNVEV (reference sequence). V shed 4 bases, J shed 5 bases, and the junction held 11 bases outside the gene matches. The CDR3 runs 18 residues. CDR3 region: CASSSWLAGGPSTGELFF. CDR3 sequence (DNA): TGTGCCAGCAGTTCATGGCTAGCGGGGGGGCCGAGTACCGGGGAGCTGTTTTTT.

The chain has TRBV27 and TRBJ2-1; the D is unclear. The CDR3 contains 14 residues. CDR1 is MNHEY, CDR2 SMNVEV, per germline (reference sequence). V gave up 1 base and J gave up 5 bases, with 9 bases separating them. The CDR3 region is CASSLYGVNNEQFF. The CDR3 DNA sequence: TGTGCCAGCAGTTTATATGGAGTAAACAATGAGCAGTTCTTC.